Following are 8 T cell receptor beta chains from one sample sequenced in a study of cytomegalovirus exposure and HLA in healthy donors. 60 Vbeta and 13 Jbeta primers were used in PCR. The data were produced by immunoSEQ multiplex PCR, yet TCRdb's version contains in-frame clones alone and is incomplete. The sample consists of 80,000 to 130,000 clones, roughly three quarters of them appearing once. Sample: PBMCs. These receptors were obtained from a female donor in good health and CMV-seropositive.

The chain joins TRBV29-1 to TRBJ2-7; possible D gene TRBD2, 5 bases. Germline CDR1 and CDR2: SQVTM and ANQGSEA. V was clipped by 2 bases and J by 0 bases, with 14 bases between them. This CDR3 spans 15 amino acids. CDR3 bases: TGCAGCGTTGAAAAACCGGGGTCGTCCTCCTACGAGCAGTACTTC. This sequence encodes CSVEKPGSSSYEQYF.

The chain couples TRBV19 to TRBJ1-2; 7 positions match TRBD1. V was pared by 7 bases and J by 3 bases, with 14 bases of the junction left unmatched. CDR1 is LNHDA, CDR2 SQIVND, per germline (reference sequence). This CDR3 spans 16 amino acids. The CDR3 sequence is CASTRTGPSGDYGYTF. The CDR3 DNA sequence: TGTGCCAGTACCCGGACAGGCCCCTCTGGTGACTATGGCTACACCTTC.

This clone was detected only once. The chain couples TRBV28 to TRBJ2-7; TRBD1 might be the D (7 bases). CDR3 size: 14 residues. The germline V gene encodes CDR1 MDHEN and CDR2 SYDVKM. V lost 3 bases and J 2 bases, leaving 11 bases between the germline ends. The CDR3 here is CASSLEGAPYEQYF. As DNA, the CDR3 is TGTGCCAGCAGTTTGGAGGGGGCACCCTACGAGCAGTACTTC.

This clone was counted once. The chain employs TRBV6-1 and TRBJ1-4; tentative D call: TRBD1 (5 bases). The CDR3 has 13 residues. Per germline, CDR1 MNHNS and CDR2 SASEGT. V was trimmed by 6 bases and J by 4 bases, leaving 9 bases between them. CDR3 DNA sequence: TGTGCCAGCAGGGAGGGGTTTAATGAAAAACTGTTTTTT. Its protein is CASREGFNEKLFF.

This chain uses TRBV7-2 with TRBJ2-1; 8 positions match TRBD2. V lost 1 base to trimming and J lost 4 bases; unmatched junction nucleotides: 3. The CDR3 sequence is 15 residues long. In germline, CDR1 is SGHTA, CDR2 FQGNSA. CDR3: CASSLDPGGYNEQFF. The DNA of the CDR3 is TGTGCCAGCAGCTTAGATCCGGGAGGGTACAATGAGCAGTTCTTC.

The V gene is TRBV5-1, the J gene TRBJ1-1; no definite D call. CDR3 length: 13 amino acids. V was pared by 2 bases and J by 3 bases, with 8 bases between. Per germline, CDR1 SGHRS and CDR2 YFSETQ. CDR3 bases: TGCGCCAGCAGCTTTGTGGAGGACACTGAAGCTTTCTTT. Protein: CASSFVEDTEAFF.

The V and J genes are TRBV7-2 and TRBJ2-5, with D maybe TRBD2 (5 bases). This CDR3 is 13 amino acids long. Germline V gene data show CDR1 as SGHTA and CDR2 as FQGNSA. Deletions cut 4 bases from V and 9 bases from J, with 15 bases between. The chain's CDR3 is CASSSGGQRAQYF. The CDR3 DNA reads as TGTGCCAGCAGCTCAGGTGGGCAGAGGGCCCAGTACTTC. The whole variable domain, remainder taken from reference TRBV7-2 and TRBJ2-5, is GAGVSQSPSNKVTEKGKDVELRCDPISGHTALYWYRQSLGQGLEFLIYFQGNSAPDKSGLPSDRFSAERTGGSVSTLTIQRTQQEDSAVYLCASSSGGQRAQYFGPGTRLLVL.

The rearrangement joins TRBV21-1 to TRBJ1-1; the DNA was not used to check the table's D call, TRBD1. TRBV21-1 is noted as a pseudogene. This CDR3 has 17 amino acids. CDR3 protein: CASSKKRGLGQVAEAFF. The CDR3 nucleotides are TGTGCCAGCAGCAAAAAAAGGGGTTTGGGACAAGTAGCTGAAGCTTTCTTT.